A selection of T cell receptor beta chains follows, all from one sample in a study of siplizumab effects on memory and regulatory T cells. The table came from immunoSEQ multiplex PCR; TCRdb's copy has only in-frame clones and leaves some out. Seen here are under 20,000 clones, 40% to 60% observed once, and the top ten hold under 5%. No antigen has been assigned to these receptors. The sequenced sample consisted of CFSE-low (dividing) CD4+ T cells sorted from an allogeneic mixed lymphocyte reaction. These receptors came from a human donor in good health; the cells came from an allogeneic mixed lymphocyte reaction. Both conserved end residues are part of each CDR3. D genes are given only for firm matches. Rows may omit the clone size; those that give it use once, few, many or a size class.

d_call,j_call,v_call,cdr3_length,clone_size,cdr3_aa,cdr3_nt
-,TRBJ1-4,TRBV11-2,14,-,CASRTSGTFEKLFF,TGTGCCAGCAGGACATCGGGGACGTTTGAAAAACTGTTTTTT
-,TRBJ1-1,TRBV18,13,-,CASSSDLNTEAFF,TGTGCCAGCTCTTCGGACCTGAACACTGAAGCTTTCTTT
-,TRBJ1-1,TRBV29-1,12,-,CSVDSGNTEAFF,TGCAGCGTTGACAGCGGGAACACTGAAGCTTTCTTT
TRBD1,TRBJ2-5,TRBV30,13,-,CAWSPNRGETQYF,TGTGCCTGGAGTCCAAACAGGGGAGAGACCCAGTACTTC
-,TRBJ1-2,TRBV29-1,9,once,CSVEMGNTF,TGCAGCGTTGAAATGGGTAACACCTTC
-,TRBJ2-1,TRBV7-6,13,-,CASSRGDSNEQFF,TGTGCCAGCAGCCGAGGCGACAGCAATGAGCAGTTCTTC
-,TRBJ2-2,TRBV11-2,14,-,CASSPNRLTGELFF,TGTGCCAGCAGCCCCAATCGCCTCACCGGGGAGCTGTTTTTT
-,TRBJ2-3,TRBV5-1,14,few,CASSLGEITDTQYF,TGCGCCAGCAGCTTGGGGGAGATAACAGATACGCAGTATTTT
-,TRBJ2-7,TRBV28,12,medium-sized,CASLDSLYEQYF,TGTGCCAGTTTGGACAGCTTATACGAGCAGTACTTC
-,TRBJ1-2,TRBV7-2,15,-,CASSPGPGATYGYTF,TGTGCCAGCAGCCCTGGACCCGGTGCCACGTATGGCTACACCTTC
-,TRBJ2-7,TRBV30,14,once,CAWTEGRESYEQYF,TGTGCCTGGACAGAGGGCAGGGAATCCTACGAGCAGTACTTC
-,TRBJ2-5,TRBV21-1,18,-,CASSKAGLAGGMAETQYF,TGTGCCAGCAGCAAAGCGGGACTAGCGGGGGGGATGGCGGAGACCCAGTACTTC
TRBD2,TRBJ2-5,TRBV9,15,-,CASSVGGGGAQTQYF,TGTGCCAGCAGCGTAGGGGGCGGGGGGGCACAGACCCAGTACTTC
-,TRBJ1-6,TRBV10-3,16,-,CASSDQQPGAGSPLHF,TGTGCCAGCAGTGACCAACAGCCGGGGGCAGGATCACCCCTCCACTTT
-,TRBJ2-7,TRBV6-4,13,-,CASSRTDAYEQYF,TGTGCCAGCAGTCGGACAGACGCCTACGAGCAGTACTTC
TRBD1,TRBJ1-4,TRBV4-3,14,few,CASSQGTAGEKLFF,TGCGCCAGCAGTCAGGGGACAGCGGGTGAAAAACTGTTTTTT
-,TRBJ2-5,TRBV11-3,14,-,CASSPGLRQETQYF,TGTGCCAGCAGCCCAGGGTTGAGGCAAGAGACCCAGTACTTC
-,TRBJ1-1,TRBV30,13,-,CASTRGMNTEAFF,TGTGCCTCCACACGCGGGATGAACACTGAAGCTTTCTTT
-,TRBJ2-2,TRBV11-2,15,-,CASSLPGISTGELFF,TGTGCCAGCAGCTTACCGGGGATAAGTACCGGGGAGCTGTTTTTT
-,TRBJ1-1,TRBV7-6,13,medium-sized,CASSLMLNTEAFF,TGTGCCAGCAGCTTAATGTTGAACACTGAAGCTTTCTTT
-,TRBJ2-1,TRBV18,15,-,CASSSGLGQYNEQFF,TGTGCCAGCTCATCGGGACTTGGGCAATACAATGAGCAGTTCTTC
TRBD2,TRBJ2-3,TRBV2,16,-,CASSEYGGTTGDTQYF,TGTGCCAGCAGCGAGTACGGGGGGACCACCGGCGATACGCAGTATTTT
-,TRBJ1-1,TRBV25-1,13,-,CASSSTGTTEAFF,TGTGCCAGCAGTTCTACCGGGACAACTGAAGCTTTCTTT
TRBD1,TRBJ2-3,TRBV2,16,-,CASSLGQERGTDTQYF,TGTGCCAGCAGCCTCGGACAGGAAAGGGGCACAGATACGCAGTATTTT
-,TRBJ2-7,TRBV19,14,medium-sized,CASSMMEASYEQYF,TGTGCCAGTAGTATGATGGAGGCTTCGTACGAGCAGTACTTC
-,TRBJ1-1,TRBV28,12,-,CASSADRSEAFF,TGTGCCAGCAGTGCAGACAGGTCTGAAGCTTTCTTT
-,TRBJ1-2,TRBV6-5,13,medium-sized,CASSYDGNYGYTF,TGTGCCAGCAGTTACGACGGCAACTATGGCTACACCTTC
-,TRBJ2-3,TRBV7-3,13,-,CASSLGGLGTQYF,TGTGCCAGCAGCTTAGGGGGACTGGGTACGCAGTATTTT
-,TRBJ2-7,TRBV7-9,16,few,CASSATGTVVDYEQYF,TGTGCCAGCAGCGCAACCGGGACGGTGGTCGACTACGAGCAGTACTTC
-,TRBJ1-1,TRBV5-1,14,few,CASSFQGRGTEAFF,TGCGCCAGCAGCTTTCAGGGGCGAGGCACTGAAGCTTTCTTT
TRBD2,TRBJ2-7,TRBV13,16,-,CASNAGTSGGSYEQYF,TGTGCCAGCAACGCCGGGACTAGCGGGGGCTCCTACGAGCAGTACTTC
TRBD1,TRBJ2-2,TRBV6-1,13,medium-sized,CASSETGAGELFF,TGTGCCAGCAGTGAAACAGGGGCCGGGGAGCTGTTTTTT
-,TRBJ2-3,TRBV7-2,13,-,CASSPLPTDTQYF,TGTGCCAGCAGCCCCCTTCCCACAGATACGCAGTATTTT
TRBD2,TRBJ2-1,TRBV5-5,15,few,CASSDGTSYYNEQFF,TGTGCCAGCAGCGACGGGACTAGTTACTACAATGAGCAGTTCTTC
-,TRBJ2-5,TRBV9,13,-,CASSWDRGETQYF,TGTGCCAGCAGCTGGGACCGGGGGGAGACCCAGTACTTC
-,TRBJ1-2,TRBV6-6,12,-,CASTRANYGYTF,TGTGCCAGCACCAGGGCAAACTATGGCTACACCTTC
TRBD1,TRBJ1-1,TRBV7-3,15,-,CASSPQGALITEAFF,TGTGCCAGCAGCCCACAGGGGGCCTTGATCACTGAAGCTTTCTTT
TRBD2,TRBJ2-1,TRBV18,16,-,CASSRGGLAEYNEQFF,TGTGCCAGCTCACGGGGGGGACTAGCGGAATACAATGAGCAGTTCTTC
-,TRBJ2-3,TRBV21-1,13,-,CASSRDGTDTQYF,TGTGCCAGCAGCAGGGACGGCACAGATACGCAGTATTTT
TRBD1,TRBJ2-1,TRBV4-1,15,few,CASSQDRGQYNEQFF,TGCGCCAGCAGCCAAGATCGGGGACAGTACAATGAGCAGTTCTTC
-,TRBJ2-7,TRBV7-2,15,few,CASSLRGGAAYEQYF,TGTGCCAGCAGCTTAAGGGGTGGGGCCGCCTACGAGCAGTACTTC
-,TRBJ2-1,TRBV2,16,-,CASSVRGLSSYNEQFF,TGTGCCAGCAGTGTCAGGGGCCTTAGCTCCTACAATGAGCAGTTCTTC
TRBD1,TRBJ1-2,TRBV6-5,13,-,CASSRQGREGYTF,TGTGCCAGCAGTCGACAGGGGAGGGAGGGCTACACCTTC